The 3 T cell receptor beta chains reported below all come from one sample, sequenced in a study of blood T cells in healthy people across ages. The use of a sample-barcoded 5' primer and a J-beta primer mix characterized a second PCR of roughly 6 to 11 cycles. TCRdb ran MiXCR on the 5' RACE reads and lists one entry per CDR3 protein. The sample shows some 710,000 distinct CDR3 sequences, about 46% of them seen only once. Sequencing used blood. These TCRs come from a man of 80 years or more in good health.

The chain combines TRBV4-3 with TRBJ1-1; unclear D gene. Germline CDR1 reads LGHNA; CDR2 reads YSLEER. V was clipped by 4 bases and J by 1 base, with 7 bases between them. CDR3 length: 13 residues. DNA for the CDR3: TGCGCCAGCAGCCGACAACAGAACACTGAAGCTTTCTTT. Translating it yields CASSRQQNTEAFF.

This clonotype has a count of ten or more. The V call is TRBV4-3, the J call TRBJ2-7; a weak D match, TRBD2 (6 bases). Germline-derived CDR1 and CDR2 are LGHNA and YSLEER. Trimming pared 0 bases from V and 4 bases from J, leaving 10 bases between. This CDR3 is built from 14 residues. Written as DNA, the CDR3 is TGCGCCAGCAGCCAAGATACGGGGGATTACGAGCAGTACTTC. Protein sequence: CASSQDTGDYEQYF.

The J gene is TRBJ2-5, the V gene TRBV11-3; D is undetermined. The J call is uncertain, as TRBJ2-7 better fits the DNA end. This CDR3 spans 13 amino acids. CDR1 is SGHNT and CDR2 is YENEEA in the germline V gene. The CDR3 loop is CASSLARPYEQYF. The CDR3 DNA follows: TGTGCCAGCAGCTTAGCTAGGCCCTACGAGCAGTACTTC.